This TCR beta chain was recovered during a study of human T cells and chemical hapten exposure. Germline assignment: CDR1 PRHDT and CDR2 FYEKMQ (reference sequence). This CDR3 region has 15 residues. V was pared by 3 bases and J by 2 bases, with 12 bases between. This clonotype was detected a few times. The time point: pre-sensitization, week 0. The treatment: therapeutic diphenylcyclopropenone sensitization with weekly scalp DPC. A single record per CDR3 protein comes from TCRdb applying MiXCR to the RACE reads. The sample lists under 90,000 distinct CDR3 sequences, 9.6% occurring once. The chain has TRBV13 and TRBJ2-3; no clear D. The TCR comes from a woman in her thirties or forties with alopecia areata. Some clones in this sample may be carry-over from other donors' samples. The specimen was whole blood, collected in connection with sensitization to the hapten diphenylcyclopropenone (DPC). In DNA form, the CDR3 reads TGTGCCAGCAGCTTTGATGCAGGCGCCACAGATACGCAGTATTTT. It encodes CASSFDAGATDTQYF.